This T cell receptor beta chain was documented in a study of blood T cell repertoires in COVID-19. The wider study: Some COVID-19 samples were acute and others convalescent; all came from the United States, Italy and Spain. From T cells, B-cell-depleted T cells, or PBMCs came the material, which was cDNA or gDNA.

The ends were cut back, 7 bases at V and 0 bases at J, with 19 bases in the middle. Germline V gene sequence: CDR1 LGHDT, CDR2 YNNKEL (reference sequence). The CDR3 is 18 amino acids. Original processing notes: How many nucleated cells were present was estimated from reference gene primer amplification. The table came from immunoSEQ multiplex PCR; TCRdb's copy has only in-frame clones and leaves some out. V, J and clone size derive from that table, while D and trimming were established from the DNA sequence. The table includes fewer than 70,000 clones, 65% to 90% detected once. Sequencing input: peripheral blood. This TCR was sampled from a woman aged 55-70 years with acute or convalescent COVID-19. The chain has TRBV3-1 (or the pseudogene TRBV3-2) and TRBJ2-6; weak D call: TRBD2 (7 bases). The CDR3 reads CASTRSAGAFSGANVLTF. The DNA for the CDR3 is TGTGCCAGCACCAGATCGGCGGGGGCGTTCTCTGGGGCCAACGTCCTGACTTTC.